The clone carrying this T cell receptor beta chain was recorded many times. Its antigen remains unidentified. Trimming stripped 4 bases from V and 5 bases from J, with 18 bases between. The CDR3 is 16 amino acids. The germline V gene encodes CDR1 SGDLS and CDR2 YYNGEE. PBMCs stored at -80 C, 2 million in total, were the source of the unsorted libraries. This record belongs to a study of neurological immune-mediated disorders. Study background: There were around 34 multiple sclerosis patients; roughly 30 were relapsing-remitting and 3 were secondary progressive. Study-wide points: HTLV-1-associated myelopathy showed the most TCR clonal expansion; multiple sclerosis the least, below healthy controls. One related-CDR3 cluster, which may be a signature, held the repertoires of 18 of 34 multiple sclerosis patients after phylogenetic grouping.

TCRdb redid the calling of the 5' RACE reads with MiXCR, one entry per CDR3 protein. The sample lists about 66,000 distinct CDR3 sequences, around 3.3% occurring once. This clonotype was sampled from a man between 40 and 49 years old with multiple sclerosis. Sequenced sample: PBMCs. The chain employs TRBV9 and TRBJ2-2, with D perhaps matching TRBD2 (7 bases). In DNA form, the CDR3 reads TGTGCCAGCAGCCATCTAGCGGCCAGGGGAACCGGGGAGCTGTTTTTT. Residues: CASSHLAARGTGELFF.